The 21 T cell receptor beta chains in this list originate from one sample, sequenced in a study of T cells after yellow fever vaccination. TCRdb processed the 5' RACE reads anew with MiXCR; each CDR3 protein has one entry. The sample records 600,000 to 750,000 distinct CDR3 sequences, about 12% being singletons. Sequenced here: PBMCs, sampled on the day of the yellow fever booster vaccination. The receptors stem from a man aged 25-45 years who received the YFV17D yellow fever vaccine.

The V call is TRBV20-1, the J call TRBJ2-1; D gene ambiguous. The end of the DNA fits TRBJ2-7 better, so the J call may be wrong. Germline V gene lookup returns CDR1 DFQATT and CDR2 SNEGSKA (reference sequence). This CDR3 has 15 residues. The CDR3 nucleotides are TGCAGTGCTAGAGATTTCCTAGAGCGCTACAATGAGCAGTACTTC. It specifies CSARDFLERYNEQYF.

The rearrangement links TRBV6-1 to TRBJ2-1; possible D gene TRBD2, 6 bases. CDR3 size: 18 residues. Germline CDR1 and CDR2: MNHNS and SASEGT. V lost 3 bases and J 0 bases, leaving 18 bases between the germline ends. The CDR3, as DNA: TGTGCCAGCAGTGATCCTCCCAGGGCAGCGGGCTCCTACAATGAGCAGTTCTTC. This gives the protein CASSDPPRAAGSYNEQFF.

This clonotype appeared a few times. V and J are TRBV12-3 or TRBV12-4 and TRBJ2-1, with D possibly TRBD2 on 6 matching bases. The CDR3 has 15 residues. V lost 3 bases and J 7 bases, leaving 16 bases between the germline ends. The CDR3 loop reads CASSFGGSRGNEQFF. CDR3 nucleotides: TGTGCCAGCAGTTTCGGGGGATCGAGAGGAAATGAGCAGTTCTTC.

The chain has TRBV4-3 and TRBJ2-1; TRBD2 agrees at 13 bases. Germline V gene data show CDR1 as LGHNA and CDR2 as YSLEER. V was clipped by 4 bases and J by 9 bases; unmatched bases: 15. The CDR3 consists of 18 residues. The CDR3 here is CASSRYLTGLAGEVEQFF. Written as DNA, the CDR3 is TGCGCCAGCAGCCGATATCTTACCGGACTAGCGGGAGAGGTTGAGCAGTTCTTC.

This chain links TRBV27 with TRBJ2-7; 7 bases agree with TRBD2. V trimming: 10 bases; J trimming: 7 bases; junction bases outside the gene matches: 16. This CDR3 is 14 amino acids long. Germline V gives CDR1 MNHEY, CDR2 SMNVEV (reference sequence). The CDR3 loop is CATSRVGRMEEQYF. The DNA for the CDR3 is TGTGCCACCTCGCGAGTCGGGAGGATGGAAGAGCAGTACTTC.

This clonotype was counted only a few times. The V and J genes are TRBV7-3 and TRBJ2-2; 9 bases align to TRBD1. The trim removed 2 bases at V and 5 bases at J, leaving 3 bases unmatched. This CDR3 region has 15 residues. Germline CDR1 SGHTA, CDR2 FQGTGA. The CDR3 spells CASSLGQGKTGELFF. As DNA, the CDR3 is TGTGCCAGCAGCTTAGGACAGGGGAAGACCGGGGAGCTGTTTTTT.

The chain has TRBV19 and TRBJ1-4, with no clear D. V was clipped by 6 bases and J by 0 bases, with 8 bases between them. The length of the CDR3 is 14 residues. Germline assignment: CDR1 LNHDA and CDR2 SQIVND (reference sequence). The CDR3 is CASSQVATNEKLFF. CDR3 coding DNA: TGTGCCAGTAGCCAAGTTGCAACTAATGAAAAACTGTTTTTT.

This clonotype has at least ten counts. The rearrangement joins TRBV5-1 to TRBJ2-7; 10 bases are shared with TRBD2. J was trimmed by 0 bases and V by 0 bases; bases with no gene match: 9. CDR1 and CDR2 from the germline V gene are SGHRS and YFSETQ. The CDR3 has 18 residues. The CDR3 spells CASSLAMTSGRISYEQYF. In DNA form, the CDR3 reads TGCGCCAGCAGCTTGGCCATGACTAGCGGGCGCATCTCCTACGAGCAGTACTTC.

This clonotype came up a few times. The rearrangement joins TRBV11-2 to TRBJ2-7, with D maybe TRBD2 (5 bases). The CDR3 covers 14 residues. With 4 bases removed from V and 9 bases from J, the gap between germline ends came to 19 bases. Germline V gene sequence: CDR1 SGHAT, CDR2 FQNNGV. The CDR3 sequence: CASSSRHVREGQYF. In nucleotides, the CDR3 is TGTGCCAGCAGCTCCCGACACGTTCGTGAGGGGCAGTACTTC.

This clonotype was seen a handful of times. The chain has TRBV7-9 and TRBJ2-3; maybe TRBD2 (5 bases). Germline V gene data show CDR1 as SEHNR and CDR2 as FQNEAQ (reference sequence). V was cut by 8 bases and J by 4 bases, with 10 bases left in between. There are 12 residues in the CDR3. The CDR3 region is CASRVSADTQYF. CDR3 sequence (DNA): TGTGCCAGCCGTGTTAGCGCAGATACGCAGTATTTT.

V gene TRBV12-3 or TRBV12-4 combines with J gene TRBJ2-3; maybe TRBD2 (6 bases). The CDR3 length is 11 residues. The ends were cut back, 3 bases at V and 10 bases at J, with 8 bases in the middle. As DNA, the CDR3 is TGTGCCAGCAGTTTGAGGGAGGCGCAGTATTTT. Translating it yields CASSLREAQYF.

This clonotype was observed a few times. The rearrangement uses TRBV6-5 and TRBJ2-7; D gene ambiguous. The CDR3 has 15 amino acids. Germline-derived CDR1 and CDR2 are MNHEY and SVGAGI. V dropped 0 bases and J dropped 3 bases, with 12 bases sitting between them. CDR3 sequence reads: CASSYSLASVYEQYF. The CDR3 nucleotides are TGTGCCAGCAGTTACTCTTTAGCCTCTGTCTACGAGCAGTACTTC.

There are many counts of this clonotype. This chain connects TRBV18 to TRBJ2-5; no clear D gene. This CDR3 comprises 11 residues. Deletions cut 4 bases from V and 7 bases from J, with 7 bases between. Germline V lookup: CDR1 KGHSH, CDR2 LQKENI. Here the CDR3 DNA reads TGTGCCAGCTCACTCGACGGGACCCAGTACTTC. Protein sequence: CASSLDGTQYF.

This clonotype has just a few counts. The rearrangement uses TRBV23-1 and TRBJ2-4; D not certain. TRBV23-1 is an open reading frame whose function is uncertain. Trimming took off 0 bases at V and 7 bases at J, with 13 bases between the two ends. This CDR3 contains 15 residues. CDR3 loop: CASSQSPGLKNIQYF. CDR3 sequence (DNA): TGCGCCAGCAGTCAATCGCCCGGGCTCAAGAACATTCAGTACTTC.

This clonotype was seen more than once but under ten times. The rearrangement joins TRBV5-4 to TRBJ2-3; TRBD1 aligns across 10 bases. The CDR3 runs 16 residues. With V trimmed by 4 bases and J by 6 bases, 11 bases remained unmatched. Germline CDR1 SGHNT, CDR2 YYREEE (reference sequence). In DNA form, the CDR3 reads TGTGCCAGCAGCCCGCGGGTCCCGGGACAGGGGGATACGCAGTATTTT. It yields the protein CASSPRVPGQGDTQYF.

This clonotype showed up many times. The chain couples TRBV5-6 to TRBJ2-2; D is possibly TRBD2 (6 bases). Trimming pared 2 bases from V and 1 base from J, leaving 9 bases between. The germline V gene encodes CDR1 SGHDT and CDR2 YYEEEE. The CDR3 contains 15 residues. The CDR3 nucleotides read TGTGCCAGCAGCTTCGGGGGATGGAACACCGGGGAGCTGTTTTTT. Translation gives CASSFGGWNTGELFF.

The chain carries TRBV7-2 and TRBJ2-3; no clear D gene. From germline, CDR1 is SGHTA and CDR2 FQGNSA. CDR3 length: 14 residues. The V and J ends lost 6 bases and 1 base respectively, with 11 bases between them. The CDR3 protein is CASSSASGTDTQYF. CDR3 coding DNA: TGTGCCAGCAGTTCCGCCTCTGGCACAGATACGCAGTATTTT. The entire variable domain, with the rest obtained from reference TRBV7-2 and TRBJ2-3, is as follows: GAGVSQSPSNKVTEKGKDVELRCDPISGHTALYWYRQSLGQGLEFLIYFQGNSAPDKSGLPSDRFSAERTGGSVSTLTIQRTQQEDSAVYLCASSSASGTDTQYFGPGTRLTVL.

In this sample, this clonotype turned up a few times. The rearrangement joins TRBV7-2 to TRBJ1-2; D uncertain. Trimming shortened V by 3 bases and J by 7 bases, and 9 bases separated the two germline ends. The length of the CDR3 is 12 residues. Germline V gene lookup returns CDR1 SGHTA and CDR2 FQGNSA. CDR3 DNA: TGTGCCAGCAGCTTTGACCGCCGTGGCTACACCTTC. Translating gives CASSFDRRGYTF.

This clonotype was seen only a few times. This chain connects TRBV20-1 to TRBJ2-5; the D gene is possibly TRBD1 (6 bases). From germline, CDR1 is DFQATT and CDR2 SNEGSKA (reference sequence). The CDR3 sequence is 10 residues long. V lost 4 bases and J 7 bases, leaving 7 bases between the germline ends. The DNA of the CDR3 is TGCAGTGCTACAGGGGTGACCCAGTACTTC. Translation gives CSATGVTQYF.

This clonotype was counted between two and nine times. V is TRBV9 and J is TRBJ1-6; D is undetermined. The germline gives CDR1 SGDLS, CDR2 YYNGEE. The CDR3 has 16 residues. The V end was cut by 0 bases, the J end by 9 bases, with 16 bases between. The CDR3 region is CASSVVDGRGSSPLHF. As DNA, the CDR3 is TGTGCCAGCAGCGTAGTGGACGGTCGAGGAAGTTCACCCCTCCACTTT.

The chain carries TRBV2 and TRBJ2-7; 8 bases map to TRBD2. In germline, CDR1 is SNHLY, CDR2 FYNNEI. This CDR3 region has 13 residues. The V and J ends lost 9 bases and 4 bases, in that order; junction bases with no gene match: 8. CDR3 DNA sequence: TGTGCCAGTCGAGCGGGAGCTGGATACGAGCAGTACTTC. It yields the protein CASRAGAGYEQYF.